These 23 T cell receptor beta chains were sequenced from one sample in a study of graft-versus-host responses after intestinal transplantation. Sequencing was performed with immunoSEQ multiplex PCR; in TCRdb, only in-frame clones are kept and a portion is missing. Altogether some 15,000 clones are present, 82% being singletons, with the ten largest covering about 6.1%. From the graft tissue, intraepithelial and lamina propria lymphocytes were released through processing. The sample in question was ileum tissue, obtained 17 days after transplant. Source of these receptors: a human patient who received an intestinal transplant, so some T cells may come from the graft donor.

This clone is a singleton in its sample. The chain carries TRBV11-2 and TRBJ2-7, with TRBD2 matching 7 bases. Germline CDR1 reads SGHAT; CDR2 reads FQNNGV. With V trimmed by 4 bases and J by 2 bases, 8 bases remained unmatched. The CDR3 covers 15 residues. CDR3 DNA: TGTGCCAGCAGCTCGGCTAGCGGCGTTACCTACGAGCAGTACTTC. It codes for CASSSASGVTYEQYF.

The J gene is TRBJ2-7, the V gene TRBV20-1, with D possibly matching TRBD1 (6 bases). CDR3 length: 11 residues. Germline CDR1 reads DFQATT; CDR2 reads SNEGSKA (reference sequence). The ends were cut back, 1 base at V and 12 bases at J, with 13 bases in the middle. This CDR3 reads CSARAWGLGYF. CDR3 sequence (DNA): TGCAGTGCTAGAGCTTGGGGGCTAGGGTACTTC.

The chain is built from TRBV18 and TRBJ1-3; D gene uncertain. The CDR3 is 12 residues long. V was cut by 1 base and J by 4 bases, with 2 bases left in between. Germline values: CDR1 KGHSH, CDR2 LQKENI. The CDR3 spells CASSPRGNTIYF. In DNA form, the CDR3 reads TGTGCCAGCTCACCACGGGGAAACACCATATATTTT.

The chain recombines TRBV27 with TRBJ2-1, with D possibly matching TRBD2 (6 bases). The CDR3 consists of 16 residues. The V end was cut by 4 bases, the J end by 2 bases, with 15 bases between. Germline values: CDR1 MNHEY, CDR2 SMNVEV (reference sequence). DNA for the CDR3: TGTGCCAGCAGTTCCCGCGGGGCACTTACCTACAATGAGCAGTTCTTC. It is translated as CASSSRGALTYNEQFF.

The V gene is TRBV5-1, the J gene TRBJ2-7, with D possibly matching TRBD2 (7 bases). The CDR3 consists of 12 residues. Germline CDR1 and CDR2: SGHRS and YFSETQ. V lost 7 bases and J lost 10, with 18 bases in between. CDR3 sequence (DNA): TGCGCCAGCCCACGTGGGGGGGCGCGTCAGTACTTC. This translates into CASPRGGARQYF.

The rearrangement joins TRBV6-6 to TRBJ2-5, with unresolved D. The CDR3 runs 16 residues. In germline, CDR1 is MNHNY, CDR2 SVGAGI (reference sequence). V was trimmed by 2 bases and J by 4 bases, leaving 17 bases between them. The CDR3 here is CASSYRLGLDVETQYF. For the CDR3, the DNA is TGTGCCAGCAGTTACCGTCTTGGGCTAGATGTAGAGACCCAGTACTTC.

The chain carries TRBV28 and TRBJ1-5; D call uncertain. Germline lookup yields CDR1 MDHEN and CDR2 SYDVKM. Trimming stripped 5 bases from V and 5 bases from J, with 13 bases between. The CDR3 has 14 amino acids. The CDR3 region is CASSPRAADQPQHF. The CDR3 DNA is TGTGCCAGCAGTCCCCGGGCAGCAGATCAGCCCCAGCATTTT.

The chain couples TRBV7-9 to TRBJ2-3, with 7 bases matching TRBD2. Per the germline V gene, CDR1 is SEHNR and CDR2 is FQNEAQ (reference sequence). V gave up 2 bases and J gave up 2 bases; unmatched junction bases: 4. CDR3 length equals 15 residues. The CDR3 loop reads CASSLTGGSTDTQYF. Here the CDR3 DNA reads TGTGCCAGCAGCTTAACGGGGGGTTCCACAGATACGCAGTATTTT.

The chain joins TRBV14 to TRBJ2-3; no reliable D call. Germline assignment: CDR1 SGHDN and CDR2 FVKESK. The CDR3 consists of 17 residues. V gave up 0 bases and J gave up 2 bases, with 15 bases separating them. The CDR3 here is CASSQDLGWKNTDTQYF. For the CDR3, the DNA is TGTGCCAGCAGCCAAGATTTGGGATGGAAGAACACAGATACGCAGTATTTT.

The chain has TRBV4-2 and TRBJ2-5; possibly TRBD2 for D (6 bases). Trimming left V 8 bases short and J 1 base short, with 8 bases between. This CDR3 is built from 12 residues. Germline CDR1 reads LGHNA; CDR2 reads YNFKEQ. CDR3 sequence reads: CASGDFQETQYF. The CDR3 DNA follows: TGTGCCAGCGGGGACTTCCAAGAGACCCAGTACTTC.

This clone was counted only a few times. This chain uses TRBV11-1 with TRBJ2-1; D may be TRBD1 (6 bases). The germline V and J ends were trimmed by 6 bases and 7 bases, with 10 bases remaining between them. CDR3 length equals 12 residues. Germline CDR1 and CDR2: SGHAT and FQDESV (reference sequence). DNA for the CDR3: TGTGCCAGCAGGACAGGATGGAATGAGCAGTTCTTC. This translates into CASRTGWNEQFF.

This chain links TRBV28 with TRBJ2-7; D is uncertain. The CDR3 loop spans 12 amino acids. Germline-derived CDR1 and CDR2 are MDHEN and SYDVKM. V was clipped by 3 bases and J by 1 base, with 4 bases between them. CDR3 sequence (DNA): TGTGCCAGCAGTTTCTCTTCCTACGAGCAGTACTTC. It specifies CASSFSSYEQYF.

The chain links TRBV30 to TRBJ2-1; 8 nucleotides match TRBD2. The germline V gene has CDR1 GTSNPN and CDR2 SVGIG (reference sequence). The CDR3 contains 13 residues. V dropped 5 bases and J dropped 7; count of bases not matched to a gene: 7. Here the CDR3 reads CAWARGGDNEQFF. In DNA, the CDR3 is TGTGCCTGGGCTCGGGGGGGTGATAATGAGCAGTTCTTC.

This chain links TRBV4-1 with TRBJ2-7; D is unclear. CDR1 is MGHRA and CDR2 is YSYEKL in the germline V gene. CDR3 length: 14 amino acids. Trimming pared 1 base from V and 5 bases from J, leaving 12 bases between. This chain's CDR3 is CASSQGRGLNEQYF. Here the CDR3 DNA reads TGCGCCAGCAGCCAAGGTAGAGGTCTCAACGAGCAGTACTTC.

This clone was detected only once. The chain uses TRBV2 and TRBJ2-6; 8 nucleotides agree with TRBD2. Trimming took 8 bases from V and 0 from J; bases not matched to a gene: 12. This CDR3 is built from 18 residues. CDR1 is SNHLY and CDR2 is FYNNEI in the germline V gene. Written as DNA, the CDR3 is TGTGCCAGCTCCCGGGGGGGGACGGTTGGCTCTGGGGCCAACGTCCTGACTTTC. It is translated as CASSRGGTVGSGANVLTF.

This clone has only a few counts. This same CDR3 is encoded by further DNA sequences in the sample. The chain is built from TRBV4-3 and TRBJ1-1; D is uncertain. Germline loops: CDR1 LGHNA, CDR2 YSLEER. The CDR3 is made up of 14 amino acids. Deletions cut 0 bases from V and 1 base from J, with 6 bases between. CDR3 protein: CASSQDRGNTEAFF. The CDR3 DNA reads TGCGCCAGCAGCCAAGATCGGGGGAACACTGAAGCTTTCTTT.

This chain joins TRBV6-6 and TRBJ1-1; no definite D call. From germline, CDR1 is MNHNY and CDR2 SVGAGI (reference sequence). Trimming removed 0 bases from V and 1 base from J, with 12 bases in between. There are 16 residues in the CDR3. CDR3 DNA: TGTGCCAGCAGTTACTCGGTAGGCAAAGGGAACACTGAAGCTTTCTTT. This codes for CASSYSVGKGNTEAFF.

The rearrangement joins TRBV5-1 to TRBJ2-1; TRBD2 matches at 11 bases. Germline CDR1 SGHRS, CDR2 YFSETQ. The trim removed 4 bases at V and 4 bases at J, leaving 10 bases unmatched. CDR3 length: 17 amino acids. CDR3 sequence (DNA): TGCGCCAGCAGCACCCGGGAACTAGCGGGAGCTTACAATGAGCAGTTCTTC. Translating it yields CASSTRELAGAYNEQFF.

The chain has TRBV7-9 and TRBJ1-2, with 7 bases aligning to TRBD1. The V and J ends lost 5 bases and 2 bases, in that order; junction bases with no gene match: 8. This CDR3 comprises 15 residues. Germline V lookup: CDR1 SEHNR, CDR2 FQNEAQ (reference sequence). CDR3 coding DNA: TGTGCCAGCAGCCCGGACTCGGGACAGAACTATGGCTACACCTTC. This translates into CASSPDSGQNYGYTF. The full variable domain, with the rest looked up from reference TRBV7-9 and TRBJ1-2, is DTGVSQNPRHKITKRGQNVTFRCDPISEHNRLYWYRQTLGQGPEFLTYFQNEAQLEKSRLLSDRFSAERPKGSFSTLEIQRTEQGDSAMYLCASSPDSGQNYGYTFGSGTRLTVV.

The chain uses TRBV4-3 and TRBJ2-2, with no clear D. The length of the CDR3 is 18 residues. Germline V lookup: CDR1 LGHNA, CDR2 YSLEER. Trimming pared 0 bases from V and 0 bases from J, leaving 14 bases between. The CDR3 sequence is CASSQDADETPNTGELFF. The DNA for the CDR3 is TGCGCCAGCAGCCAAGATGCCGACGAGACCCCGAACACCGGGGAGCTGTTTTTT.

This chain's CDR3 is CASSPRTSGRDEQFF. CDR3 sequence (DNA): TGCGCCAGCAGCCCAAGGACTAGCGGGAGGGATGAGCAGTTCTTC. This sequence joins TRBV5-1 and TRBJ2-1; 15 positions agree with TRBD2. The CDR3 is 15 amino acids. The germline CDR1 and CDR2 sequences are SGHRS and YFSETQ. V gave up 4 bases and J gave up 8 bases; unmatched junction bases: 4.

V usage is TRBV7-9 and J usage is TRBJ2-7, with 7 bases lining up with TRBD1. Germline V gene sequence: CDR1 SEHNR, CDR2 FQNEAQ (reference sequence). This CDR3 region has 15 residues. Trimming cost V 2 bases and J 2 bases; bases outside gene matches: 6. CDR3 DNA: TGTGCCAGCAGCTTATCATGGGACAGAGCCTACGAGCAGTACTTC. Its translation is CASSLSWDRAYEQYF. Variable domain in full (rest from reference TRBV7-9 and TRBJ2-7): DTGVSQNPRHKITKRGQNVTFRCDPISEHNRLYWYRQTLGQGPEFLTYFQNEAQLEKSRLLSDRFSAERPKGSFSTLEIQRTEQGDSAMYLCASSLSWDRAYEQYFGPGTRLTVT.

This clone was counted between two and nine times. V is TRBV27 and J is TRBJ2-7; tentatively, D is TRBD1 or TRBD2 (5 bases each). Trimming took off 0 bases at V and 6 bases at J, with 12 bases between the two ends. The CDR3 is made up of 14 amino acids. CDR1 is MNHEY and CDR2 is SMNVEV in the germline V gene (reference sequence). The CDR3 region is CASSLSPLGVEQYF. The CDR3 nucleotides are TGTGCCAGCAGTTTATCCCCACTAGGGGTCGAGCAGTACTTC.